The entry below describes one T cell receptor (beta chain). Its antigen remains unidentified. Trimming stripped 5 bases from V and 3 bases from J, with 7 bases between. The CDR3 covers 12 residues. CDR1 and CDR2 (germline): SQVTM, ANQGSEA. MiXCR, run by TCRdb on the 5' RACE reads, gives a single entry per CDR3 protein. This sample has roughly 700,000 distinct CDR3 sequences, with under 20% found just once. This entry comes from a study of CD8 T cells in ankylosing spondylitis. General study results and limits: Seemingly distinctive of ankylosing spondylitis blood was a TCR beta motif formed by eight highly homologous variants.

The clonotype comes from a male donor with ankylosing spondylitis. The sequenced sample was blood, either unsorted or a sorted T cell fraction (not recorded which). This chain uses TRBV29-1 with TRBJ2-2; D is uncertain. This CDR3 reads CSVRPDTGELFF. CDR3 in DNA: TGCAGCGTTCGTCCAGACACCGGGGAGCTGTTTTTT.